This record concerns one T cell receptor (beta chain) sequence. This sample is drawn from a study of Ad26.COV2.S vaccination and SARS-CoV-2 variants. Sequencing was performed with immunoSEQ multiplex PCR; in TCRdb, only in-frame clones are kept and a portion is missing. The data hold 500,000 or so clones, with roughly 89% observed a single time. The treatment: roughly 18 received Ad26.COV2.S at low or high dose, single or two shots; roughly 5 received placebo; per-sample allocation not given. Sample collection was performed on day 63 after the first vaccine or placebo injection. The CDR3 is 13 amino acids. Trimming shortened V by 0 bases and J by 8 bases, and 8 bases separated the two germline ends. The germline CDR1 and CDR2 sequences are MNHNY and SVGAGI (reference sequence).

This chain connects TRBV6-6 to TRBJ2-1; D is possibly TRBD2 (5 bases). The sequencing here drew on peripheral blood, taken in a trial of Ad26.COV2.S vaccine versus placebo. The receptor comes from a person between 18 and 59 years old who received the Ad26.COV2.S COVID-19 vaccine or a placebo. The CDR3 nucleotides are TGTGCCAGCAGTTACTCCGAGGGCCATGAGCAGTTCTTC. Amino acid sequence: CASSYSEGHEQFF.